Here is one T cell receptor beta chain with its context. Its antigen is unknown. The sample comes from a study of CD8 T cells in ankylosing spondylitis. Whole-study results and caveats: Disease-linked clones were CD8+ and relatively rare in peripheral blood. Earlier work had already found some motif variants in reactive arthritis synovial fluid and blood.

Libraries for TCR beta were made by quantitative 5'-RACE with molecular barcodes. In TCRdb, the 5' RACE reads were re-called with MiXCR into one record per CDR3 protein. The sample holds about 350,000 distinct CDR3 sequences, around 20% seen once. What was sequenced was blood, either unsorted or a sorted T cell fraction (not recorded which). The receptor was isolated from a male donor with ankylosing spondylitis or in good health (not recorded which).

The CDR3 DNA follows: TGTGCCAGCAGTGGACCCGGCGGCAATCAGCCCCAGCATTTT. Its translation is CASSGPGGNQPQHF. The rearrangement joins TRBV27 to TRBJ1-5; no definite D call. Germline V gene lookup returns CDR1 MNHEY and CDR2 SMNVEV (reference sequence). V dropped 5 bases and J dropped 2 bases, with 10 bases sitting between them. The CDR3 runs 14 residues.